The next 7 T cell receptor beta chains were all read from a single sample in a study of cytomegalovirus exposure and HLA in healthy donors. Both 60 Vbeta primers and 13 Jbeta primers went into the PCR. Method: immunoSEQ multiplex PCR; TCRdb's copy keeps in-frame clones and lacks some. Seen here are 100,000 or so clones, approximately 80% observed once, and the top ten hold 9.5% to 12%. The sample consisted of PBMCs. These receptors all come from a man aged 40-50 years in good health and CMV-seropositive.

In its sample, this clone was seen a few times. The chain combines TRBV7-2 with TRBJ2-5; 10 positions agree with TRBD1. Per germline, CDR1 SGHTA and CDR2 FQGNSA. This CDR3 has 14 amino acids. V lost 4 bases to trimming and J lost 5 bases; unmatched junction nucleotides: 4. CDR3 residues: CASSWDRGGETQYF. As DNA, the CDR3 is TGTGCCAGCAGCTGGGACAGGGGCGGGGAGACCCAGTACTTC.

CDR3 DNA sequence: TGTGCCAGCAGCCAAGGCCAAACCCCCGGTACGCAGTATTTT. It specifies CASSQGQTPGTQYF. The genes are TRBV4-2 and TRBJ2-3; D not certain. The length of the CDR3 is 14 residues. Trimming removed 1 base from V and 8 bases from J, with 13 bases in between. Germline V CDR1 and CDR2: LGHNA, YNFKEQ.

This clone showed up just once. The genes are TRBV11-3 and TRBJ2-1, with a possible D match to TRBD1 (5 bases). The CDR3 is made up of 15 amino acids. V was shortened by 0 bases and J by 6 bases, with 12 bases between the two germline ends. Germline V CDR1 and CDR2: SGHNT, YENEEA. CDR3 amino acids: CASSLDPGNVNEQFF. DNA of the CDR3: TGTGCCAGCAGCTTAGATCCAGGGAACGTCAATGAGCAGTTCTTC.

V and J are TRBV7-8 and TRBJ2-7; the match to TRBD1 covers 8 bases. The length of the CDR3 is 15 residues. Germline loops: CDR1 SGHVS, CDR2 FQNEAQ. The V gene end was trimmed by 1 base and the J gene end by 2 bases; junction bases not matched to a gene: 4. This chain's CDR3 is CASSLVETGAYEQYF. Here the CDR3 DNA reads TGTGCCAGCAGCTTAGTCGAGACAGGGGCCTACGAGCAGTACTTC.

The CDR3 loop is CASSSGQGGETQYF. The CDR3 bases are TGCGCCAGCAGCTCGGGACAGGGAGGAGAGACCCAGTACTTC. The genes are TRBV5-1 and TRBJ2-5; 9 bases line up with TRBD1. This CDR3 is 14 amino acids long. V shed 3 bases and J 4 bases; nucleotides not matched to a gene: 4. Germline V gene sequence: CDR1 SGHRS, CDR2 YFSETQ.

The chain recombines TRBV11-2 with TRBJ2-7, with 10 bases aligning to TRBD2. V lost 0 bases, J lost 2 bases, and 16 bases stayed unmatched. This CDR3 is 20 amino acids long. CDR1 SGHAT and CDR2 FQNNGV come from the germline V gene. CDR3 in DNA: TGTGCCAGCAGCTTAGATCACCGGACTAGCGGAGGAGGCACACCCTACGAGCAGTACTTC. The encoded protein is CASSLDHRTSGGGTPYEQYF.

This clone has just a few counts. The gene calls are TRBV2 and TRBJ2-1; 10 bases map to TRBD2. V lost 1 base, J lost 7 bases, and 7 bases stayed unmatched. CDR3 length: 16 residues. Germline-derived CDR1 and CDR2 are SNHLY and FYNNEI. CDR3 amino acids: CASSEGASGGRNEQFF. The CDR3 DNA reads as TGTGCCAGCAGTGAAGGGGCTAGCGGGGGAAGGAATGAGCAGTTCTTC.